This is a list of T cell receptor beta chains from one sample in a study of T cells in Graves' hyperthyroidism and ophthalmopathy. One entry per CDR3 protein, called by TCRdb with MiXCR from the multiplex PCR reads. The sample lists around 190,000 distinct CDR3 sequences; 17% were seen once. Material for sequencing was blood. The receptors come from a woman aged 50 to 65 with Graves' hyperthyroidism. CDR3s leave out the opening cysteine and the closing phenylalanine or tryptophan.

TRBJ1-1 | TRBV10-2 | ASSGGTEAF
TRBJ2-7 | TRBV5-1 | ASSFGGLSYEQY
TRBJ2-3 | TRBV7-8 | ASSLPGLSTDTQY
TRBJ2-1 | TRBV7-3 | ASSFGLAGEYNEQF
TRBJ1-1 | TRBV30 | AWSSTGKLKAF
TRBJ2-1 | TRBV27 | ASREWQAYNNEQF
TRBJ1-1 | TRBV6-1 | ASRYPGQPNTEAF
TRBJ1-1 | TRBV6-1 | ASRNRAAEAF
TRBJ2-5 | TRBV18 | ASSPARAETQY
TRBJ2-2 | TRBV19 | ASSGLADYTGELF
TRBJ2-7 | TRBV30 | AWSVAGGAYEQY
TRBJ1-5 | TRBV25-1 | ASSDKDRVNQPQH
TRBJ1-5 | TRBV28 | ASSFSQGEMHQPQH
TRBJ2-2 | TRBV28 | ASNQGLPTGELF
TRBJ1-2 | TRBV9 | ASSATSFNYGYT
TRBJ1-2 | TRBV5-1 | ASSLGMYYGYT
TRBJ1-5 | TRBV28 | ASTDRVGQPQH
TRBJ1-1 | TRBV11-2 | ASSPRGVGMNTEAF
TRBJ2-1 | TRBV29-1 | RDVSPYNEQF
TRBJ2-7 | TRBV2 | ASSEMGTALYEQY
TRBJ2-5 | TRBV28 | ASSLRLAGVLGETQY
TRBJ2-3 | TRBV7-2 | ASSSPGPGVMAQY
TRBJ1-1 | TRBV5-1 | ASSLVGPGIEAF
TRBJ1-6 | TRBV19 | ASRMDQDSPLH
TRBJ2-1 | TRBV12-3/TRBV12-4 | ASSPGPDFGEQF
TRBJ2-6 | TRBV19 | ASSIGNSVSGANVLT
TRBJ2-5 | TRBV30 | AWSQKGQGPETQY
TRBJ1-5 | TRBV5-5 | ASSDDWRNQPQH
TRBJ1-5 | TRBV20-1 | SATDRTSNQPQH
TRBJ1-3 | TRBV20-1 | SARVGSGNTIY
TRBJ1-2 | TRBV4-1 | ASSQLQGNYGYT
TRBJ2-5 | TRBV6-6 | ASSYSPGHRETQY
TRBJ2-7 | TRBV12-3/TRBV12-4 | ASSRGGGTYEQY
TRBJ1-5 | TRBV25-1 | ASNRRSVSNQPQH
TRBJ2-1 | TRBV6-1 | ASSDGTSSYNEQF
TRBJ1-1 | TRBV11-2 | ASSLNGGERAF
TRBJ1-2 | TRBV3-1 | ASSQVGTAGDGYT
TRBJ1-1 | TRBV12-3/TRBV12-4 | ASSLPFEAF
TRBJ2-5 | TRBV11-2 | ASSLGVGAGGLLRETQY
TRBJ2-1 | TRBV7-8 | ASSLTRTSGRSPYNEQF